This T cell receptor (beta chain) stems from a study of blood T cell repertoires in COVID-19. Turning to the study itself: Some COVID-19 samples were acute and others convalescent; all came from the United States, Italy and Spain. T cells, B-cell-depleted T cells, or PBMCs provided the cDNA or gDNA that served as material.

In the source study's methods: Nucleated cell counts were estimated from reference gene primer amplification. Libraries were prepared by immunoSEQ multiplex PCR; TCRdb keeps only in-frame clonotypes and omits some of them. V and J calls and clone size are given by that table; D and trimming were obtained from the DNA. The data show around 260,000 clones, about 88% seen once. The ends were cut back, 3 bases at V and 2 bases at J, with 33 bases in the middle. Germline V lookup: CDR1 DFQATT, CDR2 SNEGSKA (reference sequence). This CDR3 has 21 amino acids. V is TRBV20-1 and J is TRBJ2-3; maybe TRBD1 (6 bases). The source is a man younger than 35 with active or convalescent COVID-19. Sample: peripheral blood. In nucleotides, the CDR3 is TGCAGTGCTAGTTTTGGGATAAGACCCAATATAGCCCAGGGGCACACAGATACGCAGTATTTT. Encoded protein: CSASFGIRPNIAQGHTDTQYF.